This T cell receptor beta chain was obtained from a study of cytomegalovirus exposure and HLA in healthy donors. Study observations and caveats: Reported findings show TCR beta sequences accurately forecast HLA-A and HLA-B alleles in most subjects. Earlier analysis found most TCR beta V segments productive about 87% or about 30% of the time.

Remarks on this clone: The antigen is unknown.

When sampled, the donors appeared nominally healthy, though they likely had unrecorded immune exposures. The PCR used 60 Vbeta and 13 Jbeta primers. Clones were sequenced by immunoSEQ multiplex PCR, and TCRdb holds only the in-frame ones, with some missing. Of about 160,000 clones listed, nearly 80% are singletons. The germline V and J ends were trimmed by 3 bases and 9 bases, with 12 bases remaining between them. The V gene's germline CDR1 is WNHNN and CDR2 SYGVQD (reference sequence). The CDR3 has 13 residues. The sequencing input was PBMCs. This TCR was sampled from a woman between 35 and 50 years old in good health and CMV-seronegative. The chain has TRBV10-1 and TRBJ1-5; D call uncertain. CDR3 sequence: CASSDWRVGPQHF. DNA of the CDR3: TGCGCCAGCAGTGACTGGAGGGTCGGGCCCCAGCATTTT.